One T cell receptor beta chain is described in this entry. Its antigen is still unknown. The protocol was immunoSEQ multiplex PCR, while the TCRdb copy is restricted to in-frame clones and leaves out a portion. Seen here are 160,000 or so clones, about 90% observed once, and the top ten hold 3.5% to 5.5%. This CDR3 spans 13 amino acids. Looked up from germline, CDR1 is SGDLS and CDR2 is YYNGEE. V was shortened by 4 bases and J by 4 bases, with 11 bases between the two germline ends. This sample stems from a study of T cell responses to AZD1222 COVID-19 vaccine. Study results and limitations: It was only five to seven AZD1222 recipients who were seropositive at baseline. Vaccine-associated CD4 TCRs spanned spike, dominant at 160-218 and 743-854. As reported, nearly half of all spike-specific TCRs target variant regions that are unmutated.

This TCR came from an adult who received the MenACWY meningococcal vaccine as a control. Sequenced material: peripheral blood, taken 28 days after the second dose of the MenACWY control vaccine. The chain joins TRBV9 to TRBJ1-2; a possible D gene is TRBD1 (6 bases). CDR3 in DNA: TGTGCCAGCAGCCCGGACAGATCCTATGGCTACACCTTC. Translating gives CASSPDRSYGYTF.